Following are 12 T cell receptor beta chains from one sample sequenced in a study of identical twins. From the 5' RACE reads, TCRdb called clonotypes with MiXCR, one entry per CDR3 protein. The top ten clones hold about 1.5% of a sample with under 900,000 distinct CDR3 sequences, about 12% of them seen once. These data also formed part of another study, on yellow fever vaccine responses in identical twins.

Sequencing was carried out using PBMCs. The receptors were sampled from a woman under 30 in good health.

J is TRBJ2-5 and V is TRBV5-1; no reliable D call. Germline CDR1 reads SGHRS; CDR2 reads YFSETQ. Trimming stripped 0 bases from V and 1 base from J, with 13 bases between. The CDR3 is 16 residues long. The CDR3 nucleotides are TGCGCCAGCAGCTTGGCCCGGGCGACGCTCCAAGAGACCCAGTACTTC. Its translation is CASSLARATLQETQYF. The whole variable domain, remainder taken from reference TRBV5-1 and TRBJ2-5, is KAGVTQTPRYLIKTRGQQVTLSCSPISGHRSVSWYQQTPGQGLQFLFEYFSETQRNKGNFPGRFSGRQFSNSRSEMNVSTLELGDSALYLCASSLARATLQETQYFGPGTRLLVL.

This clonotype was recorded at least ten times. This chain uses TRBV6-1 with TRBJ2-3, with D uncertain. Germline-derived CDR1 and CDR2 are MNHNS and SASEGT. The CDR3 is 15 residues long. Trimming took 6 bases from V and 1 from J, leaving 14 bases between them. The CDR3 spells CASRALTDGTDTQYF. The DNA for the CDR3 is TGTGCCAGCAGAGCCTTAACGGACGGCACAGATACGCAGTATTTT.

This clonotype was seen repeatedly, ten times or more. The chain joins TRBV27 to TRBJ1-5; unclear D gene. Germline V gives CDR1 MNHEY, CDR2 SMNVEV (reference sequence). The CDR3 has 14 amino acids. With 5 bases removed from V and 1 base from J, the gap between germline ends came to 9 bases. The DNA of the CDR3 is TGTGCCAGCAGTATGTATGGGAGCAATCAGCCCCAGCATTTT. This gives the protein CASSMYGSNQPQHF.

The CDR3 protein is CASSQVGRVLATYNEQFF. The DNA of the CDR3 is TGCGCCAGCAGCCAAGTAGGAAGGGTTCTAGCGACCTACAATGAGCAGTTCTTC. The chain carries TRBV4-1 and TRBJ2-1; D possibly corresponds to TRBD2 (6 bases). Trimming shortened V by 1 base and J by 2 bases, and 18 bases separated the two germline ends. Per the germline V gene, CDR1 is MGHRA and CDR2 is YSYEKL. CDR3 length: 18 amino acids.

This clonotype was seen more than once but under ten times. Here the CDR3 DNA reads TGTGCCAGCAGTTTGGGGGGACAGGCCTACGAGCAGTACGTC. Translating gives CASSLGGQAYEQYV. The V call is TRBV28, the J call TRBJ2-7, with 8 bases that match TRBD1. With V trimmed by 3 bases and J by 2 bases, 3 bases remained unmatched. Germline lookup yields CDR1 MDHEN and CDR2 SYDVKM. The CDR3 contains 14 residues.

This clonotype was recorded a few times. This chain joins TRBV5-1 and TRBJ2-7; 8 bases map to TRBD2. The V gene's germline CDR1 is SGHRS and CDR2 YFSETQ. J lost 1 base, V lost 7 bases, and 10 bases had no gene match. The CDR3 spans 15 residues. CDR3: CASRSGLDFSYEQYF. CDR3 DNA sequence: TGCGCCAGCCGGTCGGGACTAGATTTTTCCTACGAGCAGTACTTC. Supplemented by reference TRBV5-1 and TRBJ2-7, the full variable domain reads KAGVTQTPRYLIKTRGQQVTLSCSPISGHRSVSWYQQTPGQGLQFLFEYFSETQRNKGNFPGRFSGRQFSNSRSEMNVSTLELGDSALYLCASRSGLDFSYEQYFGPGTRLTVT.

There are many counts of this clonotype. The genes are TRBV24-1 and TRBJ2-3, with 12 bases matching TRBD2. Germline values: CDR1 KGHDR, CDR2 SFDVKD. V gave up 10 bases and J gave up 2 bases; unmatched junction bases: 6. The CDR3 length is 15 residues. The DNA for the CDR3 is TGTGCCACTACTGGACTAGCGGGACCCACAGATACGCAGTATTTT. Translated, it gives CATTGLAGPTDTQYF.

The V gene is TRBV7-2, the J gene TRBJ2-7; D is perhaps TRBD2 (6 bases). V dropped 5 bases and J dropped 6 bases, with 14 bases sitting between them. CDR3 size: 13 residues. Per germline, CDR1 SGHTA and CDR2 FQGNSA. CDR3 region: CASSHGTSGEQYV. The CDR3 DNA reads TGTGCCAGCAGCCACGGGACTTCTGGCGAGCAGTACGTC.

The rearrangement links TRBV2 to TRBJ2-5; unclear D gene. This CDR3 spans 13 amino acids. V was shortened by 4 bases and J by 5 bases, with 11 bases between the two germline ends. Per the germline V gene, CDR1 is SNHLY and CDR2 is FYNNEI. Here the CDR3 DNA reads TGTGCCAGCAGTGTGGACGGTCGGGAGACCCAGTACTTC. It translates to CASSVDGRETQYF.

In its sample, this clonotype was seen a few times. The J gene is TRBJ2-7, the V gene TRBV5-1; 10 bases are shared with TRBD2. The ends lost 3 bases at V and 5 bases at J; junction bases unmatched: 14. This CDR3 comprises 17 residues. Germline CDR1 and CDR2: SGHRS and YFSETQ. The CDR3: CASSSGLAGVPSDEQYF. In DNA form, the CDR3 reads TGCGCCAGCAGCTCGGGTCTAGCGGGAGTGCCTAGCGACGAGCAGTACTTC. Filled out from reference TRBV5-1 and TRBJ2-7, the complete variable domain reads KAGVTQTPRYLIKTRGQQVTLSCSPISGHRSVSWYQQTPGQGLQFLFEYFSETQRNKGNFPGRFSGRQFSNSRSEMNVSTLELGDSALYLCASSSGLAGVPSDEQYFGPGTRLTVT.

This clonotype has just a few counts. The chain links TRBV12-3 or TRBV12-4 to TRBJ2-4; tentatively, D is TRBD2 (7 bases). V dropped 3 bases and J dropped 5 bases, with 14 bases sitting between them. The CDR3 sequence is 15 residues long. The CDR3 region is CASSFGWGGQNIQYF. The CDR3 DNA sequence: TGTGCCAGCAGTTTTGGGTGGGGGGGCCAAAACATTCAGTACTTC.

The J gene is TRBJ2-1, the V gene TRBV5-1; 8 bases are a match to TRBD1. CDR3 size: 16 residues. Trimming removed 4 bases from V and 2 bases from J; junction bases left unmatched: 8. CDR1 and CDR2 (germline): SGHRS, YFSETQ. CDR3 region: CASSKSRGQAYNEQFF. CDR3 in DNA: TGCGCCAGCAGCAAGTCCCGGGGACAGGCCTACAATGAGCAGTTCTTC.